The clone carrying this T cell receptor beta chain was picked up a small number of times. Its antigen is unidentified. PCR primers comprised 60 Vbeta and 13 Jbeta primers. Clones were read by immunoSEQ multiplex PCR, and TCRdb kept only the in-frame ones, dropping some. In the table there are approximately 80,000 clones, about 68% of which are singletons. This specimen comes from a study of cytomegalovirus exposure and HLA in healthy donors. CDR1 is LNHNV, CDR2 YYDKDF, per germline (reference sequence). This CDR3 is 13 amino acids long. V was clipped by 5 bases and J by 8 bases, with 12 bases between them. Findings of the study overall: A later analysis revealed that TCR association rates differed between HLA loci, peaking at DRB1 and bottoming out at HLA-C.

The chain joins TRBV15 to TRBJ1-4; a weak D match, TRBD1 (5 bases). This TCR came from a man between 25 and 39 years old in good health and CMV-seropositive. Sequencing input: PBMCs. For the CDR3, the DNA is TGTGCCACCAGCCCGAATGGGGGGGAAAAACTGTTTTTT. Its protein is CATSPNGGEKLFF.